This T cell receptor (beta chain) was found in a study of T cell responses to AZD1222 COVID-19 vaccine (dated by TCRdb to 2020 to 2022). About the investigation overall: TCR sequencing was performed for about 240 trial participants, of whom roughly 200 were given two doses of AZD1222 and some 26 were given two doses of MenACWY control vaccine. Trial participants were enrolled by age into 18-55, 56-69 and 70-plus year subgroups, with about 150, 28 and 57 TCR-sequenced participants respectively.

The germline V gene sets CDR1 to MNHEY and CDR2 to SVGAGI. V loses 0 bases of germline sequence and J loses 3 bases, and the interval between the two ends is 12 bases. From the cysteine up to the phenylalanine, the CDR3 has a length of 15 residues. Kept here is only the CDR3 DNA, which spans 45 bases and is read in frame from base 1. General findings and caveats noted by the study authors: Because no day 14 peak-response samples were available, repertoires were characterized only after the peak T cell response. Spike-specific TCR breadth and depth rose significantly after two AZD1222 doses compared with day 0 and with MenACWY recipients. Only five or six AZD1222 recipients were SARS-CoV-2 seropositive at baseline, limiting conclusions about previously exposed vaccinees. In the small 56-69-year group, the increase in depth fell short of significance, most likely because of low power. Reportedly, close to half of the unique spike-specific TCRs recognized epitopes lying outside the regions that are mutated in the B.1.351 and B.1.1.7 variants. Most participants were white British and females outnumbered males, and the authors suggested that clonal diversity may have been underestimated. CD4 TCRs associated with the vaccine covered the entire spike protein, and the dominant responses were in regions 160-218 and 743-854.

The CDR3 regions of human TCRbeta chains were analyzed by immunosequencing. Under the source paper's analysis protocol: TCRs in the repertoires were matched against a reference library of SARS-CoV-2-specific TCRs that had been generated with the MIRA antigen-specificity platform. Breadth was defined as the fraction of unique TCRs that were SARS-CoV-2-associated. Depth was defined as the fraction of total T cells that were SARS-CoV-2-associated. Each spike-specific TCR was assigned to its reactive spike region and to a CD4 or CD8 class using the MIRA data. Log10-transformed breadth and depth values were compared by one-way ANOVA with Sidak's multiple comparisons tests. Imported from immuneACCESS, the table was reduced by TCRdb to in-frame sequences with V and J called. These copies leave out some clones; in studies compared against another copy, an unresolved V gene accounts for under half, and the cause of the remainder is not known. Clone size and V and J calls were adopted from that table, with D and trimming inferred from the DNA. Here the sample has some 170,000 clones; about 91% occur a single time. Approximately 1.1% of the sample lies in the top ten.

Points on this clone: Its recognized antigen is unknown. Per-base qualities were not stored, and no clone one base away is much larger.

Read against the paper, the sample's time point label means: about 28 days (+/-7) after the second vaccine dose. AZD1222 recipients given second doses at about 4 weeks or at about 12 weeks were pooled, since spike-specific TCR depth and breadth were not found to differ between the two schedules. The vaccinee samples were drawn from two UK trials, COV001 and COV002, one of which was a single-blind randomized controlled phase 2/3 trial testing AZD1222 (ChAdOx1 nCoV-19) in healthy adults. For TCRbeta chain sequencing, PBMC samples from trial participants were taken at day 0 and at day 28 after the second dose.

This chain is built from TRBV6-5 and TRBJ2-7, and perhaps TRBD1 as D gene, on 5 matching bases. This TCR was sampled from an adult who received the AZD1222 COVID-19 vaccine. Sample: peripheral blood, taken 28 days after the second AZD1222 dose. The nucleotides are TGTGCCAGCAGTTACTCTTTAAGACAGAACTACGAGCAGTACTTC. This yields the protein CASSYSLRQNYEQYF.